These 10 T cell receptor beta chains originate from one sample sequenced in a study of T cells in localized non-small cell lung cancer. The repertoire was sequenced with immunoSEQ multiplex PCR; TCRdb's copy has only in-frame clones and lacks some. The sample has tens of thousands of clones; 80% are singletons. The starting material was PBMCs, obtained before any cancer treatment. The receptors here all came from a man between 40 and 70 years old with stage II squamous cell lung carcinoma.

Written as DNA, the CDR3 is TGTGCCAGCAGCATCACAGTCACAACCTACAATGAGCAGTTCTTC. Translated, it gives CASSITVTTYNEQFF. This chain links TRBV7-2 with TRBJ2-1; D is uncertain. The germline gives CDR1 SGHTA, CDR2 FQGNSA. V was clipped by 5 bases and J by 2 bases, with 13 bases between them. This CDR3 is built from 15 residues.

This clone has only one observation. The rearrangement uses TRBV2 and TRBJ2-1; D possibly uses TRBD1 or TRBD2 (6 bases each). The CDR3 loop spans 15 amino acids. Trimming stripped 8 bases from V and 3 bases from J, with 17 bases between. Germline V gene lookup returns CDR1 SNHLY and CDR2 FYNNEI. CDR3 coding DNA: TGTGCCAGCCTGGGGTTAGGGGGGAACTACAATGAGCAGTTCTTC. Its translation: CASLGLGGNYNEQFF.

The chain joins TRBV19 to TRBJ1-2, with 11 nucleotides matching TRBD1. Trimming removed 7 bases from V and 3 bases from J; junction bases left unmatched: 13. The CDR3 runs to 17 residues. Germline V gives CDR1 LNHDA, CDR2 SQIVND (reference sequence). CDR3 sequence: CASTSNYRDRGDYGYTF. The CDR3, as DNA: TGTGCCAGTACTTCTAATTACCGGGACAGGGGGGACTATGGCTACACCTTC. The variable domain in full, with the rest retrieved from reference TRBV19 and TRBJ1-2, is DGGITQSPKYLFRKEGQNVTLSCEQNLNHDAMYWYRQDPGQGLRLIYYSQIVNDFQKGDIAEGYSVSREKKESFPLTVTSAQKNPTAFYLCASTSNYRDRGDYGYTFGSGTRLTVV.

This clone has a handful of counts. The chain recombines TRBV6-1 with TRBJ1-1; D might be TRBD1 (5 bases). Trimming removed 8 bases from V and 7 bases from J, with 17 bases in between. Germline lookup yields CDR1 MNHNS and CDR2 SASEGT. The CDR3 is 13 amino acids. CDR3 nucleotide sequence: TGTGCCAGCCAGCAGGAGTCGGGGGGTGAAGCTTTCTTT. Protein sequence: CASQQESGGEAFF.

This chain connects TRBV5-6 to TRBJ1-3, with D perhaps TRBD1 (5 bases). This CDR3 has 17 amino acids. From germline, CDR1 is SGHDT and CDR2 YYEEEE. Trimming removed 4 bases from V and 5 bases from J, with 22 bases in between. The DNA for the CDR3 is TGTGCCAGCAGCCCGGGGCGCTCCAACCCCATTAGAAACACCATATATTTT. Translation: CASSPGRSNPIRNTIYF.

V is TRBV4-3 and J is TRBJ2-2; D unclear. Trimming pared 1 base from V and 7 bases from J, leaving 4 bases between. The CDR3 contains 12 residues. The germline V gene has CDR1 LGHNA and CDR2 YSLEER. The CDR3 protein is CASSQGDGELFF. The DNA for the CDR3 is TGCGCCAGCAGCCAAGGCGACGGGGAGCTGTTTTTT.

This chain joins TRBV6-5 and TRBJ2-5, with a possible D match to TRBD1 (6 bases). The J call may be faulty, since TRBJ2-7 better matches the DNA end. CDR1 is MNHEY and CDR2 is SVGAGI in the germline V gene. CDR3 size: 13 residues. CDR3 nucleotide sequence: TGTGCCAGCAGATCCGGGACACGGTACGAGCAGTACTTC. It translates to CASRSGTRYEQYF.

The chain couples TRBV6-1 to TRBJ2-3; TRBD2 matches 11 bases. Trimming removed 11 bases from V and 1 base from J; junction bases left unmatched: 2. The CDR3 has 13 amino acids. Germline V gene data show CDR1 as MNHNS and CDR2 as SASEGT. CDR3 residues: CASSGRRTDTQYF. CDR3 nucleotide sequence: TGTGCCTCTAGCGGGAGGCGCACAGATACGCAGTATTTT.

This clone was counted a single time. This rearrangement joins TRBV2 to TRBJ2-7; 9 bases align to TRBD1. Germline lookup yields CDR1 SNHLY and CDR2 FYNNEI. J lost 2 bases, V lost 3 bases, and 2 bases had no gene match. This CDR3 has 14 residues. CDR3 coding DNA: TGTGCCAGCAGTGAGAGGACAGGGGCCTACGAGCAGTACTTC. Translation: CASSERTGAYEQYF.

The chain employs TRBV28 and TRBJ2-4, with TRBD1 matching over 8 bases. Germline V gene data show CDR1 as MDHEN and CDR2 as SYDVKM. The V segment lost 9 bases and the J segment 1 base; nucleotides outside the gene matches: 14. This CDR3 is 17 amino acids long. For the CDR3, the DNA is TGTGCCAGTCGGTGGCGGACAGGGTTGGGGGCCAAAAACATTCAGTACTTC. Translation: CASRWRTGLGAKNIQYF.